Listed below are T cell receptor beta chains from one sample, sequenced in a study of human T cells and chemical hapten exposure. TCRdb called the RACE reads again in MiXCR, with one record for every CDR3 protein. The repertoire holds some 120,000 distinct CDR3 sequences, with about an eighth as singletons. The sequencing here drew on whole blood, taken in connection with sensitization to the hapten diphenylcyclopropenone (DPC). Receptor source: a woman aged 45-65 years with alopecia areata. Some clones in this sample may be carry-over from other donors' samples. Both conserved end residues are part of each CDR3. D genes are given only for firm matches.

d_call: TRBD1
v_call: TRBV18
cdr3_aa: CASSPDRAAGYTF

d_call: .
v_call: TRBV18
cdr3_aa: CASSPSGTTEAFF

d_call: .
v_call: TRBV29-1
cdr3_aa: CSVVTRGRTGELFF

d_call: .
v_call: TRBV4-3
cdr3_aa: CASSQVWDGRNEQFF

d_call: .
v_call: TRBV7-6
cdr3_aa: CASRPRDSTDTQYF

d_call: TRBD1
v_call: TRBV2
cdr3_aa: CASTERGQVAKNIQYF

d_call: TRBD2
v_call: TRBV29-1
cdr3_aa: CSILGGGARNEQFF

d_call: .
v_call: TRBV5-5
cdr3_aa: CASSTRQALNTEAFF

d_call: .
v_call: TRBV19
cdr3_aa: CASSMEGGGPQHF

d_call: .
v_call: TRBV28
cdr3_aa: CASSPIGVWVFEQYF

d_call: .
v_call: TRBV7-2
cdr3_aa: CASSPNTGLLEGAGDF

d_call: TRBD2
v_call: TRBV9
cdr3_aa: CASSPRGSGALEQYF

d_call: TRBD1
v_call: TRBV28
cdr3_aa: CASSFSAGTATDTQYF

d_call: .
v_call: TRBV6-2/TRBV6-3
cdr3_aa: CASSPFNRVGETQYF

d_call: TRBD2
v_call: TRBV12-3/TRBV12-4
cdr3_aa: CASSLLAGAGEQYF

d_call: .
v_call: TRBV2
cdr3_aa: CASSEPDGGGGNEQFF

d_call: TRBD2
v_call: TRBV11-3
cdr3_aa: CASSPGLAGGLQYF

d_call: TRBD1
v_call: TRBV18
cdr3_aa: CASLGTGNEKLFF

d_call: .
v_call: TRBV7-9
cdr3_aa: CASSLNGGNQPQHF

d_call: .
v_call: TRBV7-9
cdr3_aa: CASSLAKGGNQPQHF

d_call: .
v_call: TRBV6-2/TRBV6-3
cdr3_aa: CASKQSGSSYNEQFF

d_call: TRBD1
v_call: TRBV5-5
cdr3_aa: CASSRGPNQPQHF

d_call: TRBD1
v_call: TRBV11-2
cdr3_aa: CASSLVPRGTGGPLGELFF

d_call: .
v_call: TRBV2
cdr3_aa: CASSEGRHPETQYF

d_call: TRBD1
v_call: TRBV4-3
cdr3_aa: CASSRDSFSSYEQYF

d_call: .
v_call: TRBV19
cdr3_aa: CASSGGTPSTDTQYF

d_call: .
v_call: TRBV7-9
cdr3_aa: CASSLGPGLENNEQFF

d_call: .
v_call: TRBV5-1
cdr3_aa: CASSLDSVDTGELFF

d_call: .
v_call: TRBV14
cdr3_aa: CASSQVPGWTGELFF

d_call: .
v_call: TRBV6-2/TRBV6-3
cdr3_aa: CASRPRPAGSYNEQFF

d_call: TRBD1
v_call: TRBV20-1
cdr3_aa: CSAPRFDRGNYGYTF

d_call: .
v_call: TRBV28
cdr3_aa: CASSAGAFSNQPQHF

d_call: .
v_call: TRBV7-2
cdr3_aa: CASSLSWVPGELFF

d_call: .
v_call: TRBV6-2/TRBV6-3
cdr3_aa: CASSYGESMNTEAFF

d_call: .
v_call: TRBV28
cdr3_aa: CASSPGNPYEQYF

d_call: TRBD2
v_call: TRBV28
cdr3_aa: CASSPSGGAHEQFF